This TCR beta chain was captured in a study of blood T cell repertoires in COVID-19. Study background: T cells, B-cell-depleted T cells, or PBMCs supplied cDNA or gDNA.

Recovery among Cohort 3 donors was established by two negative PCRs, clearance, or symptom resolution. Per germline, CDR1 KGHSH and CDR2 LQKENI. Unmatched junction bases numbered 7, after V lost 3 bases and J lost 4 bases. CDR3 length: 16 residues. In the original workflow: Nucleated cell number was recorded as an estimate derived from reference gene primer amplification. Sequenced by immunoSEQ multiplex PCR; TCRdb stores in-frame clones only, minus some. V and J calls plus clone size are reproduced from that table; the DNA served to infer D and trimming. The data hold 200,000 to 250,000 clones, with about four fifths observed a single time.

The sample consisted of PBMCs or T cells enriched from blood (not recorded which). The receptor's source is a woman aged 60-70 years who had recovered from COVID-19. V gene TRBV18 combines with J gene TRBJ2-7; 12 positions match TRBD1. CDR3 loop: CASSPGLGQGAYEQYF. CDR3 bases: TGTGCCAGCTCACCGGGGTTGGGACAGGGGGCTTACGAGCAGTACTTC.